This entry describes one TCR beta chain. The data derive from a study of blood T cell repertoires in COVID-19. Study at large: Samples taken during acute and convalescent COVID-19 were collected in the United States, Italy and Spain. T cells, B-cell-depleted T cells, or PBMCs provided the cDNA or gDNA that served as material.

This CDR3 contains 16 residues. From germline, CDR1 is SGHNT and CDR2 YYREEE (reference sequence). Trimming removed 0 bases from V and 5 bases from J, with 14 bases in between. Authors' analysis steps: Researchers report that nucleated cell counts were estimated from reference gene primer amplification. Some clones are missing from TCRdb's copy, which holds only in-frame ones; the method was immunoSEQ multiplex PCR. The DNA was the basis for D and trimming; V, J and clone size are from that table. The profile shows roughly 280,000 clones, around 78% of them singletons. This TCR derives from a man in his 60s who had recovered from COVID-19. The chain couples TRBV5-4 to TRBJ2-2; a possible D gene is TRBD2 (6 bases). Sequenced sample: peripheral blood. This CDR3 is CASSLAPGGRTGELFF. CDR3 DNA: TGTGCCAGCAGCTTGGCCCCCGGGGGTCGTACCGGGGAGCTGTTTTTT.